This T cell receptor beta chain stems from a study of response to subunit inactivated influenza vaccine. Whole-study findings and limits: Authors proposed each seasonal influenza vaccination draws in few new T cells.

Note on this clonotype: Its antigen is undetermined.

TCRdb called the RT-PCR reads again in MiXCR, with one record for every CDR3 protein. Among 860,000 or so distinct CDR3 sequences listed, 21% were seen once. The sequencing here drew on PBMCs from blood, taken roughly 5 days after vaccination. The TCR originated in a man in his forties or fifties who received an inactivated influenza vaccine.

The CDR3 bases are TGTGCCAGTTTCGGACAGGGGATAACCTCCTACAATGAGCAGTTCTTC. Amino acids: CASFGQGITSYNEQFF. This chain joins TRBV5-6 and TRBJ2-1; TRBD1 aligns across 9 bases. This CDR3 comprises 16 residues. Per germline, CDR1 SGHDT and CDR2 YYEEEE. Losses at the gene ends were 8 bases for V and 0 bases for J; bases not matched to a gene: 9. The full variable domain, rest sourced from reference TRBV5-6 and TRBJ2-1, is DAGVTQSPTHLIKTRGQQVTLRCSPKSGHDTVSWYQQALGQGPQFIFQYYEEEERQRGNFPDRFSGHQFPNYSSELNVNALLLGDSALYLCASFGQGITSYNEQFFGPGTRLTVL.